One and the same sample provided the 17 T cell receptor beta chains below, sequenced in a study of blood T cell repertoires in COVID-19. Clones were sequenced by immunoSEQ multiplex PCR, and TCRdb holds only the in-frame ones, with some missing. In the table there are around 270,000 clones, 70% to 90% of which are singletons. Sequenced sample: PBMCs or T cells enriched from blood (not recorded which). The source is a woman between 25 and 40 years old who had recovered from COVID-19.

On this clone: The same CDR3 can be traced to other DNA sequences in this sample. The J gene is TRBJ1-5, the V gene TRBV5-6; possibly TRBD1 for D (5 bases). In germline, CDR1 is SGHDT, CDR2 YYEEEE. This CDR3 is built from 14 residues. V lost 0 bases to trimming and J lost 6 bases, with 10 bases between them. DNA for the CDR3: TGTGCCAGCAGCTTGGGGCAGGGTGGTCAGCCCCAGCATTTT. Translating it yields CASSLGQGGQPQHF.

The chain combines TRBV18 with TRBJ2-3, with 14 nucleotides matching TRBD2. CDR3 size: 15 residues. Per the germline V gene, CDR1 is KGHSH and CDR2 is LQKENI. V was pared by 3 bases and J by 6 bases, with 2 bases of the junction left unmatched. Written as DNA, the CDR3 is TGTGCCAGCTCACCCGGGACTAGCGGGAGTGATACGCAGTATTTT. This translates into CASSPGTSGSDTQYF. Complete variable domain (other parts from reference TRBV18 and TRBJ2-3): NAGVMQNPRHLVRRRGQEARLRCSPMKGHSHVYWYRQLPEEGLKFMVYLQKENIIDESGMPKERFSAEFPKEGPSILRIQQVVRGDSAAYFCASSPGTSGSDTQYFGPGTRLTVL.

Concerning this clone itself: This sample also contains other DNA sequences that code for the same CDR3. The rearrangement joins TRBV27 to TRBJ2-5; D is perhaps TRBD2 (6 bases). Per germline, CDR1 MNHEY and CDR2 SMNVEV (reference sequence). The CDR3 sequence is 11 residues long. Trimming took 5 bases from V and 7 from J, leaving 8 bases between them. The CDR3 DNA follows: TGTGCCAGCAGTCCCGGGGGGACCCAGTACTTC. This encodes CASSPGGTQYF.

The rearrangement uses TRBV6-5 and TRBJ2-7; D not resolved. This CDR3 contains 11 residues. CDR1 is MNHEY and CDR2 is SVGAGI in the germline V gene. Trimming stripped 8 bases from V and 11 bases from J, with 16 bases between. The CDR3 loop reads CASRDQTLEYF. In DNA, the CDR3 is TGTGCCAGCCGCGACCAGACTTTGGAGTACTTC.

The chain uses TRBV7-9 and TRBJ2-1, with TRBD2 identical over 9 bases. The trim removed 3 bases at V and 10 bases at J, leaving 1 base unmatched. Germline V gene data show CDR1 as SEHNR and CDR2 as FQNEAQ (reference sequence). The CDR3 totals 12 residues. The CDR3 sequence is CASSLSGREQFF. The CDR3 DNA is TGTGCCAGCAGCTTGAGCGGGAGGGAGCAGTTCTTC.

This chain joins TRBV29-1 and TRBJ2-7; tentative D call: TRBD2 (5 bases). CDR3 length: 10 amino acids. V was clipped by 3 bases and J by 6 bases, with 6 bases between them. Germline loops: CDR1 SQVTM, CDR2 ANQGSEA. The CDR3 DNA sequence: TGCAGCGTTGAGGCGGGCGAGCAGTACTTC. Amino acids: CSVEAGEQYF.

The rearrangement uses TRBV4-2 and TRBJ2-6; D unclear. This CDR3 is built from 17 residues. V gave up 0 bases and J gave up 4 bases, with 13 bases separating them. Looked up from germline, CDR1 is LGHNA and CDR2 is YNFKEQ. The CDR3 reads CASSQDPSRRGANVLTF. CDR3 bases: TGTGCCAGCAGCCAAGACCCCTCGAGGCGCGGGGCCAACGTCCTGACTTTC.

This clone was recorded only once. V usage is TRBV5-1 and J usage is TRBJ2-7; 8 nucleotides align to TRBD1. Trimming cost V 0 bases and J 5 bases; bases outside gene matches: 7. The CDR3 has 15 residues. Germline V gene data show CDR1 as SGHRS and CDR2 as YFSETQ. In DNA form, the CDR3 reads TGCGCCAGCAGCTTGGGGCCACAGGGGGTCAACGAGCAGTACTTC. Its translation: CASSLGPQGVNEQYF.

This sequence joins TRBV27 and TRBJ2-7; no reliable D call. The V gene's germline CDR1 is MNHEY and CDR2 SMNVEV (reference sequence). The CDR3 extends over 12 amino acids. V gave up 6 bases and J gave up 4 bases, with 10 bases separating them. This chain's CDR3 is CASSQPGYEQYF. The DNA for the CDR3 is TGTGCCAGCAGCCAACCCGGGTACGAGCAGTACTTC.

This chain uses TRBV27 with TRBJ1-2; D is unclear. V was trimmed by 6 bases and J by 8 bases, leaving 22 bases between them. The CDR3 is made up of 15 amino acids. Germline CDR1 MNHEY, CDR2 SMNVEV (reference sequence). This chain's CDR3 is CASSPRRAVGFGYTF. The CDR3, as DNA: TGTGCCAGCAGCCCAAGACGTGCGGTTGGGTTCGGCTACACCTTC.

The V gene is TRBV12-5, the J gene TRBJ1-1, with D possibly matching TRBD1 (5 bases). Germline V gene lookup returns CDR1 LGHNT and CDR2 FRNRAP. The CDR3 spans 14 residues. V was shortened by 3 bases and J by 6 bases, with 14 bases between the two germline ends. The CDR3 DNA reads TGTGCTAGTGGTTTAAACGGAGGGGCCTCTGAAGCTTTCTTT. It specifies CASGLNGGASEAFF. Using reference TRBV12-5 and TRBJ1-1 for the parts outside the CDR3, the full variable domain is DARVTQTPRHKVTEMGQEVTMRCQPILGHNTVFWYRQTMMQGLELLAYFRNRAPLDDSGMPKDRFSAEMPDATLATLKIQPSEPRDSAVYFCASGLNGGASEAFFGQGTRLTVV.

This chain uses TRBV10-2 with TRBJ2-7, with 8 nucleotides matching TRBD2. Trimming cost V 5 bases and J 2 bases; bases outside gene matches: 11. Germline values: CDR1 WSHSY, CDR2 SAAADI. This CDR3 is built from 16 residues. The CDR3 region has the DNA TGCGCCAGCAGTCCGGCCTCTAGCGGGCTCGCCTACGAGCAGTACTTC. It codes for CASSPASSGLAYEQYF.

This clone appeared a single time. The chain is built from TRBV6-5 and TRBJ2-6, with D perhaps TRBD2 (5 bases). This CDR3 has 16 residues. V was clipped by 0 bases and J by 2 bases, with 8 bases between them. In germline, CDR1 is MNHEY, CDR2 SVGAGI. The CDR3 reads CASSYSRATGANVLTF. The CDR3 bases are TGTGCCAGCAGTTACTCGAGGGCGACTGGGGCCAACGTCCTGACTTTC.

This clone occurred a few times. The chain joins TRBV28 to TRBJ1-3; D might be TRBD1 (5 bases). CDR3 length: 17 amino acids. Trimming removed 4 bases from V and 2 bases from J, with 18 bases in between. Looked up from germline, CDR1 is MDHEN and CDR2 is SYDVKM. CDR3 coding DNA: TGTGCCAGCAGTTCACCCCAGACAGTTATGACTGGAAACACCATATATTTT. It translates to CASSSPQTVMTGNTIYF. The whole variable domain, remainder taken from reference TRBV28 and TRBJ1-3, is DVKVTQSSRYLVKRTGEKVFLECVQDMDHENMFWYRQDPGLGLRLIYFSYDVKMKEKGDIPEGYSVSREKKERFSLILESASTNQTSMYLCASSSPQTVMTGNTIYFGEGSWLTVV.

The chain uses TRBV5-4 and TRBJ1-2, with 8 bases aligning to TRBD1. The CDR3 spans 14 residues. V gave up 3 bases and J gave up 4 bases; unmatched junction bases: 5. The germline CDR1 and CDR2 sequences are SGHNT and YYREEE (reference sequence). The CDR3 nucleotides are TGTGCCAGCAGCTGGGGACAGGATAGCTATGGCTACACCTTC. Its protein is CASSWGQDSYGYTF.

This chain joins TRBV4-1 and TRBJ1-5; D perhaps matches TRBD1 (5 bases). CDR1 is MGHRA, CDR2 YSYEKL, per germline. This CDR3 is 15 amino acids long. V was trimmed by 3 bases and J by 6 bases, leaving 15 bases between them. For the CDR3, the DNA is TGCGCCAGCAGCCACCGGGGGGAGCGGGGTCAGCCCCAGCATTTT. Translated, it gives CASSHRGERGQPQHF.

The chain has TRBV27 and TRBJ2-3, with 12 bases fitting TRBD2. The CDR3 is made up of 16 amino acids. Unmatched junction bases numbered 8, after V lost 6 bases and J lost 4 bases. Germline V gene lookup returns CDR1 MNHEY and CDR2 SMNVEV (reference sequence). CDR3 amino acids: CASSWSSGRAADTQYF. CDR3 nucleotides: TGTGCCAGCAGCTGGTCTAGCGGGAGGGCGGCAGATACGCAGTATTTT.